The 29 T cell receptor beta chains given below trace back to one sample, sequenced in a study of graft-versus-host responses after intestinal transplantation. TCRdb's copy holds only in-frame clones and misses some; the assay was immunoSEQ multiplex PCR. Of tens of thousands of clones listed, 90% are singletons. These receptors' antigens are unknown. The sequencing used unstimulated CD8+ T cells sorted from spleen or lymph node cells, collected before transplant. All receptors come from a human donor who was the organ donor for an intestinal transplant.

J is TRBJ2-7 and V is TRBV6-1; D is perhaps TRBD1 (6 bases). V lost 0 bases and J lost 1, with 10 bases in between. The CDR3 runs to 15 residues. CDR1 and CDR2 (germline): MNHNS, SASEGT. The CDR3 nucleotides are TGTGCCAGCAGTGAAGCGCCGGGGACATCCTACGAGCAGTACGTC. This translates into CASSEAPGTSYEQYV.

The chain is built from TRBV6-5 and TRBJ1-6; 9 nucleotides match TRBD1. The CDR3 has 15 residues. The junction had 3 bases not matched to a gene; V was cut back by 2 bases and J by 7 bases. The germline CDR1 and CDR2 sequences are MNHEY and SVGAGI. The CDR3 reads CASSYRDRANSPLHF. For the CDR3, the DNA is TGTGCCAGCAGTTACCGGGACAGGGCCAATTCACCCCTCCACTTT.

The V gene is TRBV19, the J gene TRBJ1-1; D unclear. The CDR3 is made up of 14 amino acids. V was shortened by 3 bases and J by 5 bases, with 13 bases between the two germline ends. Germline values: CDR1 LNHDA, CDR2 SQIVND (reference sequence). The CDR3 DNA sequence: TGTGCCAGTAGTATGTCGTTTGTTTTGACTGAAGCTTTCTTT. Encoded protein: CASSMSFVLTEAFF. The full variable domain, completed using reference TRBV19 and TRBJ1-1, is DGGITQSPKYLFRKEGQNVTLSCEQNLNHDAMYWYRQDPGQGLRLIYYSQIVNDFQKGDIAEGYSVSREKKESFPLTVTSAQKNPTAFYLCASSMSFVLTEAFFGQGTRLTVV.

The V call is TRBV19, the J call TRBJ1-1; tentative D call: TRBD1 (6 bases). Germline lookup yields CDR1 LNHDA and CDR2 SQIVND (reference sequence). The CDR3 length is 12 residues. V lost 6 bases, J lost 7 bases, and 12 bases lay in between. For the CDR3, the DNA is TGTGCCAGTAGCCCGACAGGAGTTGAAGCTTTCTTT. It specifies CASSPTGVEAFF.

V and J are TRBV9 and TRBJ1-4; TRBD1 might be the D (5 bases). CDR1 is SGDLS, CDR2 YYNGEE, per germline. The CDR3 runs 15 residues. With 0 bases removed from V and 7 bases from J, the gap between germline ends came to 13 bases. The CDR3 reads CASSVEGSGGEKLFF. The CDR3 DNA sequence: TGTGCCAGCAGCGTAGAGGGGTCGGGGGGTGAAAAACTGTTTTTT. Supplemented by reference TRBV9 and TRBJ1-4, the full variable domain reads DSGVTQTPKHLITATGQRVTLRCSPRSGDLSVYWYQQSLDQGLQFLIQYYNGEERAKGNILERFSAQQFPDLHSELNLSSLELGDSALYFCASSVEGSGGEKLFFGSGTQLSVL.

The chain carries TRBV27 and TRBJ1-2; TRBD1 matches 11 bases. Germline CDR1 is MNHEY and CDR2 is SMNVEV (reference sequence). Losses at the gene ends were 8 bases for V and 6 bases for J; bases not matched to a gene: 8. The CDR3 totals 14 residues. The CDR3 nucleotides are TGTGCCAGCGGGCCCCCGGGACAGGGGGATGGCTACACCTTC. This codes for CASGPPGQGDGYTF.

This rearrangement joins TRBV7-2 to TRBJ2-5; the match to TRBD1 covers 9 bases. The germline V gene encodes CDR1 SGHTA and CDR2 FQGNSA. The junction had 2 bases not matched to a gene; V was cut back by 5 bases and J by 4 bases. CDR3 length equals 13 residues. The CDR3 sequence: CASSMTGGETQYF. The CDR3 nucleotides are TGTGCCAGCAGCATGACAGGGGGAGAGACCCAGTACTTC.

This clone was found once. CDR3 nucleotides: TGTGCCAGCGGGGACAACGCAGGGTTGCAAGAGACCCAGTACTTC. It translates to CASGDNAGLQETQYF. The chain couples TRBV27 to TRBJ2-5; D possibly corresponds to TRBD1 (6 bases). Germline loops: CDR1 MNHEY, CDR2 SMNVEV (reference sequence). The CDR3 is 15 amino acids. V was shortened by 8 bases and J by 2 bases, with 18 bases between the two germline ends.

This clone was seen a few times. V gene TRBV28 combines with J gene TRBJ1-5, with D unresolved. The CDR3 totals 15 residues. Germline V CDR1 and CDR2: MDHEN, SYDVKM. The V end lost 4 bases, the J end lost 2 bases, and 12 bases lay between the germline ends. This CDR3 is CASSYVGRGNQPQHF. The DNA for the CDR3 is TGTGCCAGCAGTTACGTCGGGAGAGGCAATCAGCCCCAGCATTTT. The full variable domain, completed using reference TRBV28 and TRBJ1-5, is DVKVTQSSRYLVKRTGEKVFLECVQDMDHENMFWYRQDPGLGLRLIYFSYDVKMKEKGDIPEGYSVSREKKERFSLILESASTNQTSMYLCASSYVGRGNQPQHFGDGTRLSIL.

J is TRBJ2-1 and V is TRBV27; D may be TRBD1 (5 bases). The V end lost 3 bases, the J end lost 6 bases, and 6 bases lay between the germline ends. CDR3 length: 12 residues. The V gene's germline CDR1 is MNHEY and CDR2 SMNVEV (reference sequence). The CDR3 sequence is CASSFRGNEQFF. CDR3 coding DNA: TGTGCCAGCAGTTTTAGGGGCAATGAGCAGTTCTTC.

V gene TRBV15 combines with J gene TRBJ2-3; no clear D. The V gene's germline CDR1 is LNHNV and CDR2 YYDKDF (reference sequence). Trimming shortened V by 0 bases and J by 3 bases, and 13 bases separated the two germline ends. The CDR3 loop spans 16 amino acids. The CDR3 DNA sequence: TGTGCCACCAGCAGAGATTTCGGCAGGCAGACAGATACGCAGTATTTT. Protein product: CATSRDFGRQTDTQYF.

The chain joins TRBV18 to TRBJ2-7; tentative D call: TRBD2 (6 bases). Germline V gives CDR1 KGHSH, CDR2 LQKENI. This CDR3 region has 15 residues. Trimming took off 0 bases at V and 0 bases at J, with 9 bases between the two ends. The CDR3 coding sequence is TGTGCCAGCTCACCACCGGGACTCGACTCCTACGAGCAGTACGTC. Translated: CASSPPGLDSYEQYV.

V usage is TRBV28 and J usage is TRBJ1-2, with D possibly being TRBD1 (6 bases). Trimming pared 3 bases from V and 8 bases from J, leaving 13 bases between. Per the germline V gene, CDR1 is MDHEN and CDR2 is SYDVKM. The CDR3 is made up of 13 amino acids. The CDR3 nucleotides read TGTGCCAGCAGTTTGGGGGGGGCAGGCGGCTACACCTTC. Amino acids: CASSLGGAGGYTF.

V and J are TRBV6-4 and TRBJ2-1; 7 bases align to TRBD1. The CDR3 loop spans 13 amino acids. V trimming: 2 bases; J trimming: 9 bases; junction bases outside the gene matches: 4. Germline V gives CDR1 MRHNA, CDR2 SNTAGT. In DNA, the CDR3 is TGTGCCAGCAGTGACAGGGGGCCGGGTGAGCAGTTCTTC. Protein product: CASSDRGPGEQFF.

The chain recombines TRBV5-8 with TRBJ1-5; maybe TRBD1 (6 bases). Germline CDR1 reads SGHTS; CDR2 reads YDEGEE. The CDR3 sequence is 15 residues long. V dropped 0 bases and J dropped 5 bases, with 12 bases sitting between them. CDR3 DNA: TGTGCCAGCAGCTTGGCAGGGGTGGAGGATCAGCCCCAGCATTTT. Translation gives CASSLAGVEDQPQHF. The variable domain in full, with the rest retrieved from reference TRBV5-8 and TRBJ1-5, is EAGVTQSPTHLIKTRGQQATLRCSPISGHTSVYWYQQALGLGLQFLLWYDEGEERNRGNFPPRFSGRQFPNYSSELNVNALELEDSALYLCASSLAGVEDQPQHFGDGTRLSIL.

This chain uses TRBV7-8 with TRBJ2-3, with 8 bases aligning to TRBD2. Germline-derived CDR1 and CDR2 are SGHVS and FQNEAQ. The V and J ends lost 2 bases and 0 bases, in that order; junction bases with no gene match: 10. This CDR3 has 18 amino acids. The CDR3 nucleotides read TGTGCCAGCAGCTTACCCGACGGCATAGCGGGGAGCACAGATACGCAGTATTTT. Its translation: CASSLPDGIAGSTDTQYF.

The CDR3 here is CASSRNSGGAETQYF. CDR3 nucleotide sequence: TGCGCCAGCAGCCGGAATAGCGGGGGGGCGGAGACCCAGTACTTC. The chain links TRBV4-1 to TRBJ2-5; 11 bases fit TRBD2. CDR3 length equals 15 residues. Germline V gene sequence: CDR1 MGHRA, CDR2 YSYEKL. V dropped 4 bases and J dropped 5; count of bases not matched to a gene: 6.

The rearrangement uses TRBV27 and TRBJ2-1; D gene ambiguous. The germline V gene encodes CDR1 MNHEY and CDR2 SMNVEV (reference sequence). CDR3 size: 13 residues. Deletions cut 2 bases from V and 10 bases from J, with 12 bases between. The CDR3 region has the DNA TGTGCCAGCAGTTTACTAGGCCTGGAGGAGCAGTTCTTC. It yields the protein CASSLLGLEEQFF.

The V call is TRBV5-5, the J call TRBJ2-7, with TRBD1 matching over 9 bases. With 2 bases clipped from V and 3 bases from J, the junction kept 6 bases outside the gene matches. The CDR3 is 15 amino acids. Germline V gene data show CDR1 as SGHKS and CDR2 as YYEKEE (reference sequence). In DNA form, the CDR3 reads TGTGCCAGCAGCTTTGGGACAGGGTCATTCTACGAGCAGTACGTC. Translation gives CASSFGTGSFYEQYV.

This clone rates as medium-sized. Within the sample, other DNA sequences also encode this same CDR3. The chain is built from TRBV4-1 and TRBJ2-2, with D possibly matching TRBD2 (5 bases). The germline V gene encodes CDR1 MGHRA and CDR2 YSYEKL. Between the trimmed V and J ends, which lost 1 base and 1 base, there was a span of 7 bases. The CDR3 contains 15 residues. The CDR3 reads CASSQVRGNTGELFF. The DNA of the CDR3 is TGCGCCAGCAGCCAAGTTCGGGGGAACACCGGGGAGCTGTTTTTT.

The rearrangement joins TRBV2 to TRBJ2-7, with TRBD2 matching 13 bases. The germline gives CDR1 SNHLY, CDR2 FYNNEI. The CDR3 has 16 residues. With V trimmed by 10 bases and J by 2 bases, 11 bases remained unmatched. CDR3 region: CATKHGTSGDPYEQYV. CDR3 in DNA: TGTGCCACCAAACACGGGACTAGCGGGGACCCCTACGAGCAGTACGTC.

The chain couples TRBV27 to TRBJ1-2, with 9 bases lining up with TRBD1. The CDR3 covers 15 residues. The trim removed 0 bases at V and 5 bases at J, leaving 4 bases unmatched. The germline V gene has CDR1 MNHEY and CDR2 SMNVEV (reference sequence). The CDR3 DNA sequence: TGTGCCAGCAGTTTATCGGGACAGGGCCTTTATGGCTACACCTTC. This gives the protein CASSLSGQGLYGYTF.

V usage is TRBV27 and J usage is TRBJ1-6; weak D call: TRBD1 (6 bases). This CDR3 is 16 amino acids long. With 4 bases removed from V and 4 bases from J, the gap between germline ends came to 14 bases. Per the germline V gene, CDR1 is MNHEY and CDR2 is SMNVEV (reference sequence). CDR3 nucleotide sequence: TGTGCCAGCAGTTCATCAGGGGCCCCTTATAATTCACCCCTCCACTTT. Its protein product is CASSSSGAPYNSPLHF.

DNA for the CDR3: TGTGCCACCAGCAGGTATGACGACGGGAGCTCCTACGAGCAGTACGTC. This sequence encodes CATSRYDDGSSYEQYV. The rearrangement joins TRBV15 to TRBJ2-7; TRBD2 might be the D (6 bases). Germline V gives CDR1 LNHNV, CDR2 YYDKDF (reference sequence). Trimming shortened V by 3 bases and J by 0 bases, and 15 bases separated the two germline ends. The CDR3 covers 16 residues.

The rearrangement uses TRBV29-1 and TRBJ1-1, with TRBD1 matching 7 bases. Trimming removed 7 bases from V and 6 bases from J; junction bases left unmatched: 11. Per the germline V gene, CDR1 is SQVTM and CDR2 is ANQGSEA. The CDR3 has 13 residues. CDR3 DNA sequence: TGCAGCGCGGTCCCCAGGGGGAAGGCTGAAGCTTTCTTT. Amino acid sequence: CSAVPRGKAEAFF.

The chain combines TRBV4-1 with TRBJ1-1, with D unclear. The V end was cut by 3 bases, the J end by 2 bases, with 4 bases between. The CDR3 totals 12 residues. The germline gives CDR1 MGHRA, CDR2 YSYEKL. The CDR3 region has the DNA TGCGCCAGCAGCCAGACTAACACTGAAGCTTTCTTT. Its translation is CASSQTNTEAFF.

This sequence joins TRBV15 and TRBJ1-5; D remains unclear. With 7 bases removed from V and 1 base from J, the gap between germline ends came to 17 bases. This CDR3 is built from 16 residues. Germline V gene lookup returns CDR1 LNHNV and CDR2 YYDKDF (reference sequence). The CDR3 protein is CATIRRRGESNQPQHF. Here the CDR3 DNA reads TGTGCCACCATACGGAGGCGGGGTGAGAGCAATCAGCCCCAGCATTTT.

The gene calls are TRBV4-1 and TRBJ2-7; 7 nucleotides match TRBD1. The length of the CDR3 is 14 residues. Germline CDR1 reads MGHRA; CDR2 reads YSYEKL. Trimming removed 5 bases from V and 2 bases from J; junction bases left unmatched: 6. CDR3 loop: CASSENRGTYEQYV. The CDR3 DNA reads TGCGCCAGCAGCGAAAACAGGGGCACCTACGAGCAGTACGTC.

The V gene is TRBV5-1, the J gene TRBJ1-2; TRBD1 matches at 9 bases. Losses at the gene ends were 3 bases for V and 0 bases for J; bases not matched to a gene: 6. The germline V gene has CDR1 SGHRS and CDR2 YFSETQ. There are 16 residues in the CDR3. The CDR3, as DNA: TGCGCCAGCAGCTATAAACAGGGGGCGCCTAACTATGGCTACACCTTC. It specifies CASSYKQGAPNYGYTF. The entire variable domain, with the rest obtained from reference TRBV5-1 and TRBJ1-2, is as follows: KAGVTQTPRYLIKTRGQQVTLSCSPISGHRSVSWYQQTPGQGLQFLFEYFSETQRNKGNFPGRFSGRQFSNSRSEMNVSTLELGDSALYLCASSYKQGAPNYGYTFGSGTRLTVV.